This TCR beta chain was recorded in a study of response to subunit inactivated influenza vaccine. Via MiXCR, TCRdb re-called the RT-PCR reads, giving one row per CDR3 protein. The table shows about 170,000 distinct CDR3 sequences, with about 10% occurring only once. Germline CDR1 and CDR2: LGHDT and YNNKEL (reference sequence). CDR3 length: 15 residues. V lost 4 bases to trimming and J lost 0 bases, with 9 bases between them. This clonotype was observed a handful of times. Sequences were derived from CD8+ T cells sorted from PBMCs, sampled roughly 24 months after vaccination. The sequence was collected from a man aged 50 to 69 who received an inactivated influenza vaccine. V is TRBV3-1 and J is TRBJ2-2; the D gene is possibly TRBD2 (6 bases). The CDR3 spells CASSRGTANTGELFF. CDR3 nucleotide sequence: TGTGCCAGCAGCCGAGGGACTGCGAACACCGGGGAGCTGTTTTTT.